The present entry profiles one T cell receptor (beta chain) with its context. One end of the junction is discordant with germline, which a read error may explain. The data are from a study of T cell repertoires in cytomegalovirus infection. TCRdb itself ran the reads through MiXCR, one entry per CDR3 protein. The data show roughly 190,000 distinct CDR3 sequences, roughly 9% seen once. This CDR3 region has 14 residues. This chain joins TRBV5-3 and TRBJ2-5; D perhaps matches TRBD2 (5 bases). TRBV5-3 is designated an ORF whose function remains uncertain. The TCR comes from a human donor in good health (CMV status not recorded). Some clones in this sample may be carry-over from other donors' samples. The sample taken for sequencing was PBMCs. The CDR3 loop is CASSLAAGQETQYF. In DNA form, the CDR3 reads TGTGCCAGCAGCTTGGCGGCGGGCCAAGAGACCCAGTACTTC.